This record concerns one TCR beta chain sequence. These data come from a study of T cell changes during pregnancy in multiple sclerosis. The V segment lost 0 bases and the J segment 5 bases; nucleotides outside the gene matches: 4. Germline values: CDR1 SGDLS, CDR2 YYNGEE. This CDR3 is built from 16 residues. Profiling relied on immunoSEQ multiplex PCR, and the TCRdb table lists in-frame clones only, not all of them. The data show 18,000 or so clones, 88% seen once. The rearrangement links TRBV9 to TRBJ2-2, with 10 bases that match TRBD2. The sequencing used CD4+ T cells from peripheral blood mononuclear cells, collected in the first trimester of pregnancy. This TCR derives from a female donor in good health, enrolled as a control in a pregnancy study. CDR3 nucleotide sequence: TGTGCCAGCAGCGTAGTAAGCGGGGGGGCAACCGGGGAGCTGTTTTTT. It codes for CASSVVSGGATGELFF.